A single TCR beta chain is shown here with its context. Data came from immunoSEQ multiplex PCR; TCRdb stores just in-frame clones and leaves some out. This sample has some 180,000 clones; approximately 92% occur once, and the top ten carry 10%. From germline, CDR1 is SGHNT and CDR2 YYREEE (reference sequence). After removal of 4 bases from V and 5 bases from J, the junction contained 6 bases not matched to a gene. The CDR3 extends over 15 amino acids. This entry comes from a study of T cell responses to AZD1222 COVID-19 vaccine. Study-wide background: The analysis combined second doses at about 4 or about 12 weeks.

The receptor comes from an adult in good health. The chain carries TRBV5-4 and TRBJ2-5; 12 nucleotides match TRBD2. This material consisted of peripheral blood, taken on day 0 of AZD1222 vaccination. The CDR3 reads CASSAGLAGVETQYF. As DNA, the CDR3 is TGTGCCAGCAGCGCGGGACTAGCGGGTGTTGAGACCCAGTACTTC.